Included here is one T cell receptor (beta chain) sequence, with context. The target antigen is unknown. The data are from a study of spatial heterogeneity in lung cancer. The germline V and J ends were trimmed by 5 bases and 4 bases, with 11 bases remaining between them. The length of the CDR3 is 13 residues. CDR1 is SEHNR, CDR2 FQNEAQ, per germline (reference sequence). Every molecule of TCR cDNA had its own unique molecular identifier. A single record per CDR3 protein comes from TCRdb applying MiXCR to the 5' RACE reads. Of about 82,000 distinct CDR3 sequences listed, 10% to 15% are singletons. Time point indicated: sample taken at primary tumor resection. Material for sequencing was whole RNA from tumor, nontumor lung or frozen PBMC, left unsorted. The study's findings and limits: Relative to follow-up, resection was when ubiquitous expanded tumor TCRs appeared more in blood.

This sequence was found in a male donor with early-stage non-small cell lung cancer. The V gene is TRBV7-9, the J gene TRBJ1-2, with a possible D match to TRBD1 (6 bases). The sample here was PBMCs, taken at surgery. Here the CDR3 reads CASSSDRIYGYTF. DNA for the CDR3: TGTGCCAGCAGCAGCGACAGGATCTATGGCTACACCTTC.